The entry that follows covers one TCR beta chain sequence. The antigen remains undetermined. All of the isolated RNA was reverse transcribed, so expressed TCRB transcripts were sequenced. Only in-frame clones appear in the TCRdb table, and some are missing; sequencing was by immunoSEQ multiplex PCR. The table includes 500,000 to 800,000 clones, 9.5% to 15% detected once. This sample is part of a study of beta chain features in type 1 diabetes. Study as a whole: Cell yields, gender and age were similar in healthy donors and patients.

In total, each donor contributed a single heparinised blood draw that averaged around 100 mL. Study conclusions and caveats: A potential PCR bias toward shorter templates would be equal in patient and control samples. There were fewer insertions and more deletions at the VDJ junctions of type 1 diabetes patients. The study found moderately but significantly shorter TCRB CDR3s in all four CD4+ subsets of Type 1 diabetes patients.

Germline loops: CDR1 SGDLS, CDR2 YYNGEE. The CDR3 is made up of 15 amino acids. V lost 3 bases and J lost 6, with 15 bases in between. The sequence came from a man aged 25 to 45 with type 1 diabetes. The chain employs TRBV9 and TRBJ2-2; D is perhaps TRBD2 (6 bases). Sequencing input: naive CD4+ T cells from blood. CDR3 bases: TGTGCCAGCAGCGCTGGGACTCCCCGTGCCGGGGAGCTGTTTTTT. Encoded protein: CASSAGTPRAGELFF.